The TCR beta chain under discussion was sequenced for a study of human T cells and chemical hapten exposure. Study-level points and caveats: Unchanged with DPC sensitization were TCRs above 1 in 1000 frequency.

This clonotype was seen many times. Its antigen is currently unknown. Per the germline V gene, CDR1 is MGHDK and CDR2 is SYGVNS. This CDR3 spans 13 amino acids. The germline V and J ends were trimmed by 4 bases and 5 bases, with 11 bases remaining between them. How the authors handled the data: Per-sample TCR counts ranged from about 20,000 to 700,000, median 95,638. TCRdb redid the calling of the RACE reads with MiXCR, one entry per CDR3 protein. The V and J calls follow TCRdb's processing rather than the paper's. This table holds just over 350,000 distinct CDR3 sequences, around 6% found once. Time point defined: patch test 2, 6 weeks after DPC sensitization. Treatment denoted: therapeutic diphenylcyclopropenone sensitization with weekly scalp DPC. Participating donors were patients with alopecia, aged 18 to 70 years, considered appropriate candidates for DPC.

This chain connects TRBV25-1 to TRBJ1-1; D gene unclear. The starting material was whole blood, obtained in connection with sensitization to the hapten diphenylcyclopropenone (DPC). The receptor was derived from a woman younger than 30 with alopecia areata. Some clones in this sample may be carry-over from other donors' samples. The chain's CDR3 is CASSVEGATEAFF. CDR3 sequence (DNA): TGTGCCAGCAGTGTAGAGGGTGCAACTGAAGCTTTCTTT.